The clone carrying this TCR beta chain was seen only a few times. Its antigen is as yet unknown. The sample belongs to a study of T cells in Graves' hyperthyroidism and ophthalmopathy. General study findings and limits: Ophthalmopathy stood apart from stable hyperthyroidism in a 13 V-J model.

It was RNA transcripts that yielded the amplified TCR beta CDR3 regions. In the first-round RT-PCR of the TCR CDR3, the HTBI primer set was used. TCRdb fed the multiplex PCR reads into MiXCR, producing one record per CDR3 protein. The data contain around 420,000 distinct CDR3 sequences, about 15% of them singletons. CDR1 and CDR2 from the germline V gene are SGHAT and FQNNGV. V was trimmed by 2 bases and J by 0 bases, leaving 25 bases between them. The CDR3 totals 21 residues. Based on clinical symptoms, serum thyroxine and TRAb, thyroid ultrasound and orbital computed tomography, diagnoses were reached.

Sequencing was performed on blood. This chain connects TRBV11-2 to TRBJ2-2; either TRBD1 or TRBD2 may fit D (5 bases each). The clonotype originates from a woman in her late teens or twenties with Graves' hyperthyroidism. In DNA, the CDR3 is TGTGCCAGCAGCTTAAATTCTGCAGGGTGGCCTAGCCTTACGAACACCGGGGAGCTGTTTTTT. It codes for CASSLNSAGWPSLTNTGELFF. Full variable domain (outside the CDR3, taken from reference TRBV11-2 and TRBJ2-2): EAGVAQSPRYKIIEKRQSVAFWCNPISGHATLYWYQQILGQGPKLLIQFQNNGVVDDSQLPKDRFSAERLKGVDSTLKIQPAKLEDSAVYLCASSLNSAGWPSLTNTGELFFGEGSRLTVL.